This passage covers 8 T cell receptor beta chains from one sample sequenced in a study of PD-1 blockade in classical Hodgkin lymphoma. Some clones are missing from TCRdb's copy, which holds only in-frame ones; the method was immunoSEQ multiplex PCR. The sample contains about 28,000 clones, 80% of which appear only once. Time point given: cycle 4 day 1 (C4D1), after about 6 weeks of nivolumab. Each patient relapsed following autologous stem cell transplantation, and prior brentuximab vedotin exposure differed. This specimen was peripheral blood mononuclear cells (PBMCs), taken before the fourth cycle of nivolumab. The origin of the receptors is a human donor with classical Hodgkin lymphoma.

This clone came up a few times. The genes are TRBV9 and TRBJ1-1, with D perhaps matching TRBD1 (6 bases). Germline-derived CDR1 and CDR2 are SGDLS and YYNGEE. The V end lost 1 base, the J end lost 2 bases, and 12 bases lay between the germline ends. The CDR3 has 15 amino acids. Here the CDR3 reads CASSVSGAGNTEAFF. CDR3 coding DNA: TGTGCCAGCAGCGTATCAGGGGCAGGAAACACTGAAGCTTTCTTT. The full variable domain, rest sourced from reference TRBV9 and TRBJ1-1, is DSGVTQTPKHLITATGQRVTLRCSPRSGDLSVYWYQQSLDQGLQFLIQYYNGEERAKGNILERFSAQQFPDLHSELNLSSLELGDSALYFCASSVSGAGNTEAFFGQGTRLTVV.

The V call is TRBV5-1, the J call TRBJ2-2; 9 bases agree with TRBD2. Unmatched junction bases numbered 11, after V lost 4 bases and J lost 7 bases. Germline V lookup: CDR1 SGHRS, CDR2 YFSETQ. The CDR3 consists of 16 residues. The CDR3 loop is CASSPLSGSLGGELFF. CDR3 DNA sequence: TGCGCCAGCAGCCCGCTTAGCGGGAGTTTGGGCGGGGAGCTGTTTTTT.

J is TRBJ2-2 and V is TRBV10-3; D perhaps matches TRBD2 (6 bases). Trimming stripped 4 bases from V and 4 bases from J, with 10 bases between. The V gene's germline CDR1 is ENHRY and CDR2 SYGVKD. The CDR3 has 14 residues. CDR3 sequence (DNA): TGTGCCATCAGTGTTATCGGGAGCACCGGGGAGCTGTTTTTT. Protein product: CAISVIGSTGELFF.

The rearrangement uses TRBV27 and TRBJ2-3; no clear D gene. The CDR3 runs to 12 residues. V was cut by 7 bases and J by 6 bases, with 11 bases left in between. Germline CDR1 is MNHEY and CDR2 is SMNVEV (reference sequence). DNA for the CDR3: TGTGCCAGCACCGGAACTGGGGATACGCAGTATTTT. The encoded protein is CASTGTGDTQYF.

The chain carries TRBV10-3 and TRBJ2-7, with D unclear. This CDR3 comprises 12 residues. Germline CDR1 reads ENHRY; CDR2 reads SYGVKD. The V end lost 7 bases, the J end lost 0 bases, and 7 bases lay between the germline ends. CDR3 protein: CAIMADSYEQYF. The CDR3 DNA follows: TGTGCCATCATGGCGGACTCCTACGAGCAGTACTTC.

This clone has more than one count but fewer than ten. The V gene is TRBV28, the J gene TRBJ1-1; D gene uncertain. CDR3 length: 11 residues. With 4 bases removed from V and 1 base from J, the gap between germline ends came to 1 base. Germline assignment: CDR1 MDHEN and CDR2 SYDVKM. The CDR3, as DNA: TGTGCCAGCAGTTGGAACACTGAAGCTTTCTTT. It translates to CASSWNTEAFF.

The genes are TRBV19 and TRBJ1-2; the match to TRBD1 covers 7 bases. From germline, CDR1 is LNHDA and CDR2 SQIVND (reference sequence). The CDR3 extends over 13 amino acids. Trimming cost V 5 bases and J 5 bases; bases outside gene matches: 5. This CDR3 reads CASSPRTGYGYTF. The CDR3 DNA reads as TGTGCCAGTAGTCCCCGGACAGGATATGGCTACACCTTC.

This clone has a handful of counts. The chain combines TRBV9 with TRBJ2-3; D is perhaps TRBD2 (6 bases). The CDR3 is 15 residues long. Germline assignment: CDR1 SGDLS and CDR2 YYNGEE. The ends were cut back, 0 bases at V and 5 bases at J, with 13 bases in the middle. The CDR3 coding sequence is TGTGCCAGCAGCGTAGAAGGGCGGGGCGGAGATACGCAGTATTTT. Protein product: CASSVEGRGGDTQYF.